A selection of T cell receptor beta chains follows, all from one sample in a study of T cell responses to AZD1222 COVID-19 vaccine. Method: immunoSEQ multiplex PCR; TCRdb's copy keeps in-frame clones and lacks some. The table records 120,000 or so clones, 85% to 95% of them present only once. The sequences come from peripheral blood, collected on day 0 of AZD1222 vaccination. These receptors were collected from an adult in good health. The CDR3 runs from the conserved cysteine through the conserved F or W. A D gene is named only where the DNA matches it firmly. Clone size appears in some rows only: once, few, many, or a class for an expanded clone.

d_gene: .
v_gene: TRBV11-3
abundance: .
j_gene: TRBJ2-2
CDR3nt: TGTGCCAGCAGCCCTCACGAATCTACCGGGGAGCTGTTTTTT
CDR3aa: CASSPHESTGELFF

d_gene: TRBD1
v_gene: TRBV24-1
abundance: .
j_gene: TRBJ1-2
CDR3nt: TGTGCCACCAGTGATTCGAGACAGGGGGGTGGCTACACCTTC
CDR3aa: CATSDSRQGGGYTF

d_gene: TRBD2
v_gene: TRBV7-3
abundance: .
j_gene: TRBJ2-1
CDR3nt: TGTGCCAGCAGCCAAGCGGGGGGAGTTGGTGAGCAGTTCTTC
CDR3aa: CASSQAGGVGEQFF

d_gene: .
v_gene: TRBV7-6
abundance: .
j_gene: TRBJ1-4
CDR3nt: TGTGCCAGCAACGAGGGTGCAACTAATGAAAAACTGTTTTTT
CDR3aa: CASNEGATNEKLFF

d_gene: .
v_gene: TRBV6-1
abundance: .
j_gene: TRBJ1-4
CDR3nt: TGTGCCAGCAGTGAAGGGAGGGGAGGAGGAACTAATGAAAAACTGTTTTTT
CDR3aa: CASSEGRGGGTNEKLFF

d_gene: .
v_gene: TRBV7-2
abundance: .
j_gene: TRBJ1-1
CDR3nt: TGTGCCAGCAGCCACGACAGAGACACTGAAGCTTTCTTT
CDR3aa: CASSHDRDTEAFF

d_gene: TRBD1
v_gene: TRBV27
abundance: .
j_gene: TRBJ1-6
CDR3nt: TGTGCCAGCAGTTCGGACAGGGGCCTTTCACCCCTCCACTTT
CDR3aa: CASSSDRGLSPLHF

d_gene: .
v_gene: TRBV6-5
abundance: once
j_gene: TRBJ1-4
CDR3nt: TGTGCCAGCAGTTATTCGGACCAGTACTATGAAAAACTGTTTTTT
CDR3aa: CASSYSDQYYEKLFF

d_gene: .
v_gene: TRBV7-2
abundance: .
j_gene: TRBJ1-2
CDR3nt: TGTGCCAGCATGCCCGGGCCCGGATATGGCTACACCTTC
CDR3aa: CASMPGPGYGYTF

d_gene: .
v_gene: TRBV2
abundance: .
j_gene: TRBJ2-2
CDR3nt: TGTGCCAGCAGTGCCAGCGGATCGAACACCGGGGAGCTGTTTTTT
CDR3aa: CASSASGSNTGELFF

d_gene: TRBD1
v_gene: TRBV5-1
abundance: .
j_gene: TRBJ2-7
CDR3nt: TGCGCCAGCAGCCCGGGACAGTACTCCTACGAGCAGTACTTC
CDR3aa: CASSPGQYSYEQYF

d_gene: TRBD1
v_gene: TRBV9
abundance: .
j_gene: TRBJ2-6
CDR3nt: TGTGCCAGCAGCGATGGACAGGGGATTGTGAGGGCCAACGTCCTGACTTTC
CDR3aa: CASSDGQGIVRANVLTF

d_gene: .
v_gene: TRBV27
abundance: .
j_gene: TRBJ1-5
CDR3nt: TGTGCCAGCAGTTTGACAGGTTACAATCAGCCCCAGCATTTT
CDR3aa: CASSLTGYNQPQHF

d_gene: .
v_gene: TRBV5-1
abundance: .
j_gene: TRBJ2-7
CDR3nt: TGCGCCAGCAGCTTCCTGGACGAGAACTACGAGCAGTACTTC
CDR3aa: CASSFLDENYEQYF

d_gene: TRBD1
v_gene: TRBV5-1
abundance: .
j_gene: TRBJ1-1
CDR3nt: TGCGCCAGCAGCTTCGGGGACAGCATGAACACTGAAGCTTTCTTT
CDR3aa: CASSFGDSMNTEAFF

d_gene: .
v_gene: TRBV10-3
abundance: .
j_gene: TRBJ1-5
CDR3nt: TGTGCCATCAGTGATTTGGTCGCTCGCGCCCAGCATTTT
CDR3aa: CAISDLVARAQHF

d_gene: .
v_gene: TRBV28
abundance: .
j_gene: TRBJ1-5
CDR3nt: TGTGCCAGCAGGCCTGACAGACAATATAGCAATCAGCCCCAGCATTTT
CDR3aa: CASRPDRQYSNQPQHF

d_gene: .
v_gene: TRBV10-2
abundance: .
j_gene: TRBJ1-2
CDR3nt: TGCGCCAAGGAAGGGGGATACACCTTC
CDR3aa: CAKEGGYTF

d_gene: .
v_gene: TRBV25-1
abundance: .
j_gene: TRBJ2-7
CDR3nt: TGTGCCAGCAGTCCCAGGGTGTGGGACTACGAGCAGTACTTC
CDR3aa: CASSPRVWDYEQYF

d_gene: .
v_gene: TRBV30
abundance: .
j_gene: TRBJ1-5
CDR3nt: TGTGCCTTCGAGGCCCCCAGGGGTCAGCCCCAGCATTTT
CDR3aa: CAFEAPRGQPQHF

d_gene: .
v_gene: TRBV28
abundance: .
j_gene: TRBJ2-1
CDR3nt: TGTGCCAGCAGTGGCACCCAGGGTGTGAATGAGCAGTTCTTC
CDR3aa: CASSGTQGVNEQFF

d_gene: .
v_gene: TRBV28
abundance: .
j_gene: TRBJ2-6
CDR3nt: TGTGCCAGCAGTCCACCGACACACAACTCTGGGGCCAACGTCCTGACTTTC
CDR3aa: CASSPPTHNSGANVLTF

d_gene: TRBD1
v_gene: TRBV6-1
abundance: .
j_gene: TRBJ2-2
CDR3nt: TGTGCCAGCAGTGAGGGGACAGGGACGAACACCGGGGAGCTGTTTTTT
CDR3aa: CASSEGTGTNTGELFF

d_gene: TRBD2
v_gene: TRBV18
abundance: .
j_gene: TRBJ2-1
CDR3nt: TGTGCCAGCTCACCGTCGAGCGGGGTAGGCCTTGAGCAGTTCTTC
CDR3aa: CASSPSSGVGLEQFF

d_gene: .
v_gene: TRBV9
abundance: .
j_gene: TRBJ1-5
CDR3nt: TGTGCCAGCAGCGTAAGGCAGGATCAGCCCCAGCATTTT
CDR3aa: CASSVRQDQPQHF

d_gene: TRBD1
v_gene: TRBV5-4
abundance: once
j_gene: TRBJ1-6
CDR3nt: TGTGCCAGCAGCAGCCCGGGACAGCGTAATTCACCCCTCCACTTT
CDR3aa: CASSSPGQRNSPLHF

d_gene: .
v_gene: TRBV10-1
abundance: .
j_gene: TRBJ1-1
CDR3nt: TGCGCCAGCAGTGTTACGGGGAACACTGAAGCTTTCTTT
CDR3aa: CASSVTGNTEAFF

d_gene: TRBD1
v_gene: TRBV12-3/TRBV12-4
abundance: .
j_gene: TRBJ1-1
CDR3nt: TGTGCCACCGAAACCCGACAGGGCACTGAAGCTTTCTTT
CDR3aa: CATETRQGTEAFF